This TCR beta chain was profiled in a study of blood T cell repertoires in COVID-19. As for the study in general: COVID-19 samples, acute and convalescent, were from the United States, Italy and Spain. T cells, B-cell-depleted T cells, or PBMCs provided the cDNA or gDNA that served as material.

TCRdb's table, derived via immunoSEQ multiplex PCR, lists solely in-frame clones and lacks some. The sample holds roughly 300,000 clones; roughly 90% are singletons and the top ten take around 6%. The receptor comes from a man between 18 and 29 years old who had recovered from COVID-19. Sequences were obtained from peripheral blood.

The CDR3 DNA sequence: TGTGCCAGCAGTGAACTAGTAGGCAGGGGCGGCTATGGCTACACCTTC. Amino acid sequence: CASSELVGRGGYGYTF. The rearrangement links TRBV6-1 to TRBJ1-2, with a possible D match to TRBD1 (6 bases). There are 16 residues in the CDR3. Trimming removed 2 bases from V and 4 bases from J, with 17 bases in between. Germline CDR1 and CDR2: MNHNS and SASEGT.